This T cell receptor (beta chain) was recovered during a study of blood T cell repertoires in COVID-19. This clone was counted a single time. TCRdb's copy holds only in-frame clones and misses some; the assay was immunoSEQ multiplex PCR. In the table there are 250,000 to 300,000 clones, roughly 83% of which are singletons. The clonotype was recovered from a man aged 60-69 years who had recovered from COVID-19. Sequenced input: peripheral blood.

The DNA for the CDR3 is TGTGCCAGCAGCCCCGGGACAGGGGGCTGGGGCTCCTACAATGAGCAGTTCTTC. Amino acids: CASSPGTGGWGSYNEQFF. The chain links TRBV5-8 to TRBJ2-1, with 12 bases lining up with TRBD1. CDR3 length: 18 amino acids. Germline V gene sequence: CDR1 SGHTS, CDR2 YDEGEE. J was trimmed by 0 bases and V by 4 bases; bases with no gene match: 8.